These 21 T cell receptor beta chains share one sample of origin, sequenced in a study of T cells in Graves' hyperthyroidism and ophthalmopathy. Researchers took RNA transcripts and amplified the TCR beta CDR3 regions from them. When the TCR CDR3 underwent first-round RT-PCR, the HTBI primer set was used. TCRdb reprocessed the multiplex PCR reads via MiXCR and lists one record per CDR3 protein. The data hold 250,000 to 300,000 distinct CDR3 sequences, with roughly 19% observed a single time. Sequenced input: blood. These receptor sequences come from a man aged 50 or older with Graves' ophthalmopathy.

This clonotype has just a few counts. The chain joins TRBV6-6 to TRBJ2-3; D is undetermined. The germline V and J ends were trimmed by 2 bases and 6 bases, with 6 bases remaining between them. CDR1 MNHNY and CDR2 SVGAGI come from the germline V gene (reference sequence). CDR3 length: 12 amino acids. CDR3 loop: CASSYMPDTQYF. CDR3 coding DNA: TGTGCCAGCAGTTACATGCCGGATACGCAGTATTTT.

The CDR3 region has the DNA TGTGCCAGCAGCCAAGAGGGGAGTCCTCAGTACTTC. Translating gives CASSQEGSPQYF. The V call is TRBV3-1, the J call TRBJ2-5; a weak D match, TRBD2 (5 bases). The germline gives CDR1 LGHDT, CDR2 YNNKEL (reference sequence). The CDR3 is 12 residues long. V lost 0 bases and J 11 bases, leaving 10 bases between the germline ends.

The J gene is TRBJ2-1, the V gene TRBV7-9, with D tentatively TRBD1 (6 bases). This CDR3 has 17 residues. The ends were cut back, 0 bases at V and 0 bases at J, with 12 bases in the middle. Germline CDR1 and CDR2: SEHNR and FQNEAQ (reference sequence). The CDR3 coding sequence is TGTGCCAGCAGCTTAGCAAGGACAGAGGGCTCCTACAATGAGCAGTTCTTC. Protein product: CASSLARTEGSYNEQFF.

At least ten counts were recorded for this clonotype. V usage is TRBV5-1 and J usage is TRBJ2-7, with D tentatively TRBD2 (5 bases). The CDR3 covers 15 residues. Trimming stripped 5 bases from V and 3 bases from J, with 18 bases between. Germline V gives CDR1 SGHRS, CDR2 YFSETQ. CDR3 bases: TGCGCCAGCAGGAGGGATTGGACTGGAAACTACGAGCAGTACTTC. It is translated as CASRRDWTGNYEQYF.

This rearrangement joins TRBV19 to TRBJ1-5, with D hard to call. V shed 6 bases and J shed 4 bases, with 13 bases lying between them. The CDR3 extends over 14 amino acids. CDR1 is LNHDA, CDR2 SQIVND, per germline (reference sequence). CDR3 in DNA: TGTGCCAGTAGCCCGAGTCACAGTAATCAGCCCCAGCATTTT. Translating gives CASSPSHSNQPQHF.

This clonotype was seen ten or more times. The CDR3 DNA reads as TGTGCCAGCAGCGACAGGACTAGCGGGAGTAATGAGCAGTTCTTC. The encoded protein is CASSDRTSGSNEQFF. The chain has TRBV9 and TRBJ2-1, with 13 bases fitting TRBD2. With 3 bases clipped from V and 7 bases from J, the junction kept 4 bases outside the gene matches. CDR1 is SGDLS, CDR2 YYNGEE, per germline. CDR3 size: 15 residues.

This clonotype has more than one count but fewer than ten. This rearrangement joins TRBV9 to TRBJ2-3; D may be TRBD1 or TRBD2 (5 bases each). This CDR3 has 16 amino acids. Germline CDR1 is SGDLS and CDR2 is YYNGEE. Trimming stripped 3 bases from V and 2 bases from J, with 16 bases between. Here the CDR3 reads CASSAPGTGYTDTQYF. The CDR3 coding sequence is TGTGCCAGCAGCGCCCCCGGGACGGGATACACAGATACGCAGTATTTT.

CDR3 sequence reads: CASKDRGRAGGTEQFF. CDR3 DNA sequence: TGTGCCAGCAAGGACAGGGGCCGCGCCGGGGGGACTGAGCAGTTCTTC. The V gene is TRBV7-9, the J gene TRBJ2-1, with TRBD1 matching over 9 bases. This CDR3 spans 16 amino acids. With V trimmed by 7 bases and J by 9 bases, 16 bases remained unmatched. Germline V lookup: CDR1 SEHNR, CDR2 FQNEAQ (reference sequence).

This clonotype was found many times. The germline gene is not matched at one end of the junction; a read error may be the cause. The chain has TRBV7-7 and TRBJ2-5, with D tentatively TRBD1 or TRBD2 (5 bases each). Germline-derived CDR1 and CDR2 are SSHAT and FNYEAQ (reference sequence). The CDR3 length is 15 residues. CDR3 amino acids: CASSSSGTAGETQYF. The CDR3 bases are TGTGCTAGCAGCTCCTCCGGGACGGCTGGAGAGACCCAGTACTTC.

This clonotype was counted ten times or more. The chain recombines TRBV9 with TRBJ2-7; a possible D gene is TRBD2 (6 bases). Germline V gene data show CDR1 as SGDLS and CDR2 as YYNGEE. V gave up 0 bases and J gave up 3 bases, with 13 bases separating them. The CDR3 sequence is 15 residues long. The CDR3 DNA follows: TGTGCCAGCAGCGTAGGGGCCGGGGGTATCTACGAGCAGTACTTC. It yields the protein CASSVGAGGIYEQYF.

This clonotype has ten or more counts. The rearrangement joins TRBV30 to TRBJ2-7; D unclear. V gave up 3 bases and J gave up 3 bases, with 6 bases separating them. The CDR3 is 11 amino acids. The V gene's germline CDR1 is GTSNPN and CDR2 SVGIG (reference sequence). The CDR3 spells CAWRTGYEQYF. The CDR3 DNA reads TGTGCCTGGAGAACGGGCTACGAGCAGTACTTC.

This clonotype was seen only a few times. The chain carries TRBV6-1 and TRBJ2-7; D uncertain. This CDR3 region has 15 residues. CDR1 MNHNS and CDR2 SASEGT come from the germline V gene. Trimming cost V 3 bases and J 2 bases, with 14 bases left between them. CDR3 residues: CASSDLRWQTYEQYF. The CDR3 nucleotides read TGTGCCAGCAGTGACCTCCGTTGGCAGACCTACGAGCAGTACTTC.

The chain couples TRBV10-2 to TRBJ1-6; D perhaps matches TRBD1 (5 bases). Germline lookup yields CDR1 WSHSY and CDR2 SAAADI. The CDR3 is 14 residues long. V was pared by 2 bases and J by 7 bases, with 9 bases between. The DNA for the CDR3 is TGCGCCAGCAGTGAGGCAGGGACCAATTCACCCCTCCACTTT. This encodes CASSEAGTNSPLHF.

This chain uses TRBV19 with TRBJ1-5; tentatively, D is TRBD1 (6 bases). Germline CDR1 and CDR2: LNHDA and SQIVND (reference sequence). Trimming removed 6 bases at V and 2 bases at J, with 14 bases between. This CDR3 has 15 residues. The CDR3 region is CASREQGQGNQPQHF. The CDR3 nucleotides are TGTGCCAGTAGAGAACAGGGTCAAGGCAATCAGCCCCAGCATTTT.

The V and J genes are TRBV5-1 and TRBJ2-1; TRBD2 matches 10 bases. CDR3 length equals 16 residues. Germline V lookup: CDR1 SGHRS, CDR2 YFSETQ. V shed 4 bases, J shed 9 bases, and the junction held 13 bases outside the gene matches. The CDR3 is CASSEMGLAGVSEQFF. The CDR3 region has the DNA TGCGCCAGCAGCGAAATGGGGCTAGCGGGAGTCAGTGAGCAGTTCTTC.

This clonotype was counted many times. The chain combines TRBV11-2 with TRBJ2-6, with D tentatively TRBD1 or TRBD2 (5 bases each). The CDR3 has 16 amino acids. Trimming shortened V by 5 bases and J by 4 bases, and 15 bases separated the two germline ends. Looked up from germline, CDR1 is SGHAT and CDR2 is FQNNGV. CDR3 nucleotide sequence: TGTGCCAGCAGCCTCGCTGGGGGATCCGGGGCCAACGTCCTGACTTTC. Residues: CASSLAGGSGANVLTF. The full variable domain, its missing parts supplied by reference TRBV11-2 and TRBJ2-6, is EAGVAQSPRYKIIEKRQSVAFWCNPISGHATLYWYQQILGQGPKLLIQFQNNGVVDDSQLPKDRFSAERLKGVDSTLKIQPAKLEDSAVYLCASSLAGGSGANVLTFGAGSRLTVL.

The chain joins TRBV27 to TRBJ2-7, with D perhaps matching TRBD1 or TRBD2 (5 bases each). The CDR3 spans 14 residues. The germline V and J ends were trimmed by 8 bases and 0 bases, with 14 bases remaining between them. The V gene's germline CDR1 is MNHEY and CDR2 SMNVEV (reference sequence). In nucleotides, the CDR3 is TGTGCCAGCCGAGGGGCGATGGGCTCCTACGAGCAGTACTTC. This encodes CASRGAMGSYEQYF.

This clonotype was observed at least ten times. The chain is built from TRBV12-3 or TRBV12-4 and TRBJ1-1; 8 nucleotides align to TRBD1. J gave up 5 bases and V 6 bases, and 11 bases lay outside the gene matches. The CDR3 spans 15 residues. CDR3 amino acids: CASSSIGQGGTEAFF. The CDR3 DNA is TGTGCCAGCAGCTCCATCGGACAGGGCGGAACTGAAGCTTTCTTT.

This clonotype was detected many times. The J gene is TRBJ1-1, the V gene TRBV5-1; D perhaps matches TRBD1 (5 bases). Germline values: CDR1 SGHRS, CDR2 YFSETQ. The V end was cut by 6 bases, the J end by 7 bases, with 19 bases between. The CDR3 totals 14 residues. The CDR3 here is CASKPSSGGGEAFF. The DNA for the CDR3 is TGCGCCAGCAAACCTAGTAGTGGGGGGGGTGAAGCTTTCTTT.

This clonotype showed up just once. This sequence joins TRBV24-1 and TRBJ1-5; TRBD1 is a possible D gene (6 bases). Trimming took off 6 bases at V and 6 bases at J, with 11 bases between the two ends. CDR3 length: 13 amino acids. Germline lookup yields CDR1 KGHDR and CDR2 SFDVKD. The CDR3 DNA is TGTGCCACCAGTCTGGGGGGGGCTCAGCCCCAGCATTTT. Amino acids: CATSLGGAQPQHF.

The rearrangement uses TRBV20-1 and TRBJ2-3; 15 bases are shared with TRBD2. The CDR3 runs to 17 residues. V trimming: 7 bases; J trimming: 4 bases; junction bases outside the gene matches: 12. CDR1 DFQATT and CDR2 SNEGSKA come from the germline V gene (reference sequence). CDR3 bases: TGCAGTGTCGTTCGGACTAGCGGGAGGGCATTGGCAGATACGCAGTATTTT. Translating it yields CSVVRTSGRALADTQYF.